This T cell receptor (beta chain) was identified in a study of T-cell reconstitution after alpha-beta-depleted transplantation in children. The study, taken as a whole, reports: It was newly produced T cells that mostly accounted for T-cell counts and diversity one year after transplant. Several patients had high TCRbeta diversity at day 60; it came from surviving recipient T cells and thymic progenitors. Several hundred expanded graft clones reportedly were the source of alpha-beta T cells about two months after transplant.

During its preparation, the TCRbeta library received unique molecular identifiers. One entry per CDR3 protein results from TCRdb running MiXCR on the PCR reads. The data hold hundreds of thousands of distinct CDR3 sequences, with 15% to 20% observed a single time. A few counts support this clonotype. Its antigen remains unknown. V lost 0 bases and J lost 4, with 18 bases in between. Germline V gene lookup returns CDR1 SGHRS and CDR2 YFSETQ. CDR3 size: 17 residues. V and J are TRBV5-1 and TRBJ2-3; D perhaps matches TRBD1 (5 bases). The receptor was isolated from a boy younger than two who had a stem cell transplant for Wiskott-Aldrich syndrome, so the T cells may come from the graft donor. The source material was PBMCs, mostly from graft donor cells, sampled 360 days after TCRalphabeta/CD19-depleted stem cell transplant. CDR3 coding DNA: TGCGCCAGCAGCTTGGAAGGGGCGACTTTCGACGCAGATACGCAGTATTTT. This codes for CASSLEGATFDADTQYF.